Below are 9 T cell receptor beta chains sequenced from a single sample in a study of CD4 T cells in relation to SARS-CoV-2 and coronaviruses. Sequencing was performed with immunoSEQ multiplex PCR; in TCRdb, only in-frame clones are kept and a portion is missing. In the table there are some 40,000 clones, approximately 80% of which are singletons. Their cognate antigens are unknown. The material sequenced was memory CD4+ T cells from PBMCs, cultured in vitro. Receptor source: an adult with COVID-19.

This chain joins TRBV4-1 and TRBJ2-5; 9 positions match TRBD1. This CDR3 spans 15 amino acids. CDR1 is MGHRA and CDR2 is YSYEKL in the germline V gene. Trimming at V came to 0 bases and at J to 3 bases, leaving 2 bases not matched to a gene. The CDR3 DNA sequence: TGCGCCAGCAGCCAAGATGACAGGGGGGAAGAGACCCAGTACTTC. It encodes CASSQDDRGEETQYF.

The gene calls are TRBV5-1 and TRBJ2-3; a possible D gene is TRBD1 (6 bases). V was clipped by 3 bases and J by 8 bases, with 16 bases between them. Germline V gives CDR1 SGHRS, CDR2 YFSETQ. The CDR3 is made up of 14 amino acids. The CDR3 bases are TGCGCCAGCAGCTCTGGGGGCCAAGGAGGTACGCAGTATTTT. Translation gives CASSSGGQGGTQYF.

This CDR3 is CAISESAGSEQFF. CDR3 sequence (DNA): TGTGCCATCAGTGAGTCGGCAGGGAGTGAGCAGTTCTTC. This chain links TRBV10-3 with TRBJ2-1; D tentatively fits TRBD1 or TRBD2 (5 bases each). The CDR3 is 13 amino acids. The germline gives CDR1 ENHRY, CDR2 SYGVKD. V was cut by 0 bases and J by 9 bases, with 9 bases left in between.

The V and J genes are TRBV18 and TRBJ2-7; D gene unclear. V was trimmed by 3 bases and J by 3 bases, leaving 12 bases between them. Germline assignment: CDR1 KGHSH and CDR2 LQKENI. The CDR3 extends over 14 amino acids. CDR3 protein: CASSPSSVGYEQYF. Here the CDR3 DNA reads TGTGCCAGCTCACCCAGCAGCGTCGGCTACGAGCAGTACTTC.

V gene TRBV4-2 combines with J gene TRBJ2-5, with TRBD2 matching 8 bases. The CDR3 totals 16 residues. Trimming cost V 4 bases and J 3 bases; bases outside gene matches: 10. CDR1 and CDR2 from the germline V gene are LGHNA and YNFKEQ. The CDR3 protein is CASSRLGTSTEETQYF. CDR3 nucleotides: TGTGCCAGCAGCCGGTTAGGGACTAGTACGGAAGAGACCCAGTACTTC.

This rearrangement joins TRBV5-6 to TRBJ2-5, with TRBD1 matching over 8 bases. With V trimmed by 4 bases and J by 4 bases, 9 bases remained unmatched. Germline CDR1 reads SGHDT; CDR2 reads YYEEEE. This CDR3 region has 15 residues. CDR3 DNA sequence: TGTGCCAGCAGCCAAGGACAGGGTTTAGGAGAGACCCAGTACTTC. This encodes CASSQGQGLGETQYF.

This sequence joins TRBV6-1 and TRBJ1-1, with no clear D. The germline CDR1 and CDR2 sequences are MNHNS and SASEGT. The CDR3 is 15 residues long. V shed 2 bases and J shed 12 bases, with 22 bases lying between them. The CDR3 nucleotides are TGTGCCAGCAGTGAATTAGTGGCAGATATCTCTTACTCTTTCTTT. This sequence encodes CASSELVADISYSFF.

The chain uses TRBV18 and TRBJ1-2, with D hard to call. Germline-derived CDR1 and CDR2 are KGHSH and LQKENI. The CDR3 loop spans 13 amino acids. The germline V and J ends were trimmed by 2 bases and 4 bases, with 8 bases remaining between them. CDR3 in amino acids: CASSPSGSYGYTF. CDR3 nucleotide sequence: TGTGCCAGCTCACCATCGGGTAGCTATGGCTACACCTTC.

The DNA of the CDR3 is TGTGCCAGCAGCCGCCGGACAGCTCAAGAGACCCAGTACTTC. Translated: CASSRRTAQETQYF. V and J are TRBV6-5 and TRBJ2-5; maybe TRBD1 (6 bases). The CDR3 has 14 amino acids. Germline V CDR1 and CDR2: MNHEY, SVGAGI. V was shortened by 6 bases and J by 2 bases, with 13 bases between the two germline ends.